Described below is a single T cell receptor beta chain sequence and its context. Its antigen is currently unknown. The V gene's germline CDR1 is SGHRS and CDR2 YFSETQ. The CDR3 extends over 13 amino acids. V lost 8 bases, J lost 1 base, and 10 bases lay in between. This sample was included in a study of beta chain features in type 1 diabetes. Overall study findings and caveats: In every one of the four CD4+ subsets, TCRB CDR3s were moderately but significantly shorter in Type 1 diabetes patients.

The authors reverse transcribed all of the isolated RNA, so sequencing captured expressed TCRB transcripts. Assay used: immunoSEQ multiplex PCR; TCRdb lists only in-frame clones, some missing. This table has hundreds of thousands of clones, roughly 13% appearing once. This TCR was sampled from a man between 18 and 29 years old with type 1 diabetes. The V gene is TRBV5-1, the J gene TRBJ1-3; D perhaps matches TRBD1 (5 bases). The sample comprised naive CD4+ T cells from blood. CDR3 sequence (DNA): TGCGCCAGTTCGGGGGGATCTGGAAACACCATATATTTT. Translated: CASSGGSGNTIYF. Together with reference TRBV5-1 and TRBJ1-3, the CDR3 gives the full variable domain: KAGVTQTPRYLIKTRGQQVTLSCSPISGHRSVSWYQQTPGQGLQFLFEYFSETQRNKGNFPGRFSGRQFSNSRSEMNVSTLELGDSALYLCASSGGSGNTIYFGEGSWLTVV.